This TCR beta chain was identified during a study of T cell responses to AZD1222 COVID-19 vaccine. Notes on this clone: Antigen: not known.

Both about-4-week and about-12-week second-dose recipients were combined. The CDR3 is made up of 12 amino acids. Germline CDR1 reads MNHEY; CDR2 reads SVGAGI. The V and J ends lost 6 bases and 4 bases respectively, with 10 bases between them. The protocol was immunoSEQ multiplex PCR, while the TCRdb copy is restricted to in-frame clones and leaves out a portion. The top ten clones hold roughly 8% of a sample with over 95,000 clones, 91% of them seen once. Study-level points and caveats: The study found vaccine-associated CD4 TCRs spanning spike, dominant at 160-218 and 743-854. Clonal diversity was possibly underestimated; the donors were predominantly white British and more often female. At baseline, seropositivity was found in only 5 to 7 AZD1222 recipients.

The sample consisted of peripheral blood, taken 28 days after the second AZD1222 dose. This sequence joins TRBV6-5 and TRBJ2-7; perhaps TRBD2 as D (5 bases). The sequence came from an adult who received the AZD1222 COVID-19 vaccine. The CDR3: CASSDYLYEQYF. The CDR3 bases are TGTGCCAGCAGCGACTATTTGTACGAGCAGTACTTC.